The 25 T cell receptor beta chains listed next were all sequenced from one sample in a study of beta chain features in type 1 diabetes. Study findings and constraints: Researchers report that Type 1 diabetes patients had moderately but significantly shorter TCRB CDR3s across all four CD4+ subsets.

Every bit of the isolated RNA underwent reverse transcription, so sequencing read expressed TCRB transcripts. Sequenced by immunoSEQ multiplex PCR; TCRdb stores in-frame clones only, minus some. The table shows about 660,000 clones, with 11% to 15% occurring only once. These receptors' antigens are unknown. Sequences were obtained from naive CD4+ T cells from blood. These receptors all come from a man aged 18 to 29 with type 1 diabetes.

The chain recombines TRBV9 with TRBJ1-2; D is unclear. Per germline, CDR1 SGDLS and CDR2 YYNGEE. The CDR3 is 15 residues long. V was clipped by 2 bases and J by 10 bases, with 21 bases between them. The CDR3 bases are TGTGCCAGCAGCGTGTATCGGCCACCCAACGAGGACTACACCTTC. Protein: CASSVYRPPNEDYTF. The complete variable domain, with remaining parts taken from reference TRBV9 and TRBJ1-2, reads DSGVTQTPKHLITATGQRVTLRCSPRSGDLSVYWYQQSLDQGLQFLIQYYNGEERAKGNILERFSAQQFPDLHSELNLSSLELGDSALYFCASSVYRPPNEDYTFGSGTRLTVV.

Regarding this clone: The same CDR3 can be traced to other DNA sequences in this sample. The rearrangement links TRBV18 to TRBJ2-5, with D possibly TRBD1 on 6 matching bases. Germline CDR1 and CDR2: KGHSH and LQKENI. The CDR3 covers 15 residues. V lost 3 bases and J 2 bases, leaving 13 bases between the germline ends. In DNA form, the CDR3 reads TGTGCCAGCTCACCCCCGGGCCAGGGGCAAGAGACCCAGTACTTC. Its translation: CASSPPGQGQETQYF.

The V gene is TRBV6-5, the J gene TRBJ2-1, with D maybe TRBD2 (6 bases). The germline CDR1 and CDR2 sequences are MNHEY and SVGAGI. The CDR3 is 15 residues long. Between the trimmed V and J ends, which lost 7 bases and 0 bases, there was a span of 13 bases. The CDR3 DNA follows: TGTGCCAGCAAACGTGGCGGGAACTCCTACAATGAGCAGTTCTTC. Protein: CASKRGGNSYNEQFF.

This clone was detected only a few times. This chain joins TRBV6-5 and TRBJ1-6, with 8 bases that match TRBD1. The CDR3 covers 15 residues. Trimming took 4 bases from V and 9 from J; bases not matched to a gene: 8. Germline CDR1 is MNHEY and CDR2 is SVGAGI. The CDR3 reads CASSWGQVSGSPLHF. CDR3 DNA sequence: TGTGCCAGCAGTTGGGGACAGGTATCGGGTTCACCCCTCCACTTT.

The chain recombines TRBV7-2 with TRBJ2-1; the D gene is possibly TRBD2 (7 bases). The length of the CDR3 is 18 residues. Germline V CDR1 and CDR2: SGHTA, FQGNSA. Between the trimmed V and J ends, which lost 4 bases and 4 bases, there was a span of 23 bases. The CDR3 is CASSSHRGRGRPYNEQFF. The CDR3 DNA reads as TGTGCCAGCAGCTCCCACCGGGGGAGGGGGAGACCTTACAATGAGCAGTTCTTC.

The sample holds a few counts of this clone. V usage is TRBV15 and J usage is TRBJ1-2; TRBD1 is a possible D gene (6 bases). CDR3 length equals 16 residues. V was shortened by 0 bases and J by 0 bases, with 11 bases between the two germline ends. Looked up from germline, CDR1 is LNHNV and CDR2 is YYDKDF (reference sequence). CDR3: CATSRDRGAANYGYTF. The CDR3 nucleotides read TGTGCCACCAGCAGAGACAGGGGTGCAGCTAACTATGGCTACACCTTC.

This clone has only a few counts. The chain's CDR3 is CASSRNIGGELFF. The CDR3 DNA reads as TGCGCCAGCAGCCGCAATATAGGCGGGGAGCTGTTTTTT. J is TRBJ2-2 and V is TRBV4-3; no clear D. The CDR3 has 13 residues. Per the germline V gene, CDR1 is LGHNA and CDR2 is YSLEER. Trimming shortened V by 4 bases and J by 7 bases, and 10 bases separated the two germline ends.

The DNA of the CDR3 is TGTGCCAGCAGACCTACGGGACTTCTAGCCAAAAACATTCAGTACTTC. This encodes CASRPTGLLAKNIQYF. The chain is built from TRBV28 and TRBJ2-4, with D maybe TRBD2 (6 bases). This CDR3 spans 16 amino acids. Germline-derived CDR1 and CDR2 are MDHEN and SYDVKM. Trimming shortened V by 6 bases and J by 0 bases, and 15 bases separated the two germline ends.

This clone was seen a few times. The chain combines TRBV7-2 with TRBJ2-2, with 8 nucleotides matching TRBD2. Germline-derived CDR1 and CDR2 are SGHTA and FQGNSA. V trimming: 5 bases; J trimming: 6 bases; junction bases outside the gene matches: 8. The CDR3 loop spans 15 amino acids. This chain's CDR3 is CASSVGRGGAGELFF. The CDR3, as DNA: TGTGCCAGCAGCGTCGGGAGGGGAGGGGCCGGGGAGCTGTTTTTT.

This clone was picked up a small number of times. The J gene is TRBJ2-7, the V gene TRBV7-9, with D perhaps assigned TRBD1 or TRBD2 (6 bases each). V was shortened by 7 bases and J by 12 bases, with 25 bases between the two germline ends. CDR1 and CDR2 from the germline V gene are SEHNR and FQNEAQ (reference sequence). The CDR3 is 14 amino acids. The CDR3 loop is CASNVMGGHTTWYF. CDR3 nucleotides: TGTGCCAGCAACGTGATGGGGGGCCACACCACCTGGTACTTC.

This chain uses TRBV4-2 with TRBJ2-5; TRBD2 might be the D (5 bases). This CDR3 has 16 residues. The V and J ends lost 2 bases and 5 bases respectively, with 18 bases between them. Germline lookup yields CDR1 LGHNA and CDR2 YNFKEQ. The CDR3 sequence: CASSQTRTGMMETQYF. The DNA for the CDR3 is TGTGCCAGCAGCCAAACGCGAACGGGAATGATGGAGACCCAGTACTTC.

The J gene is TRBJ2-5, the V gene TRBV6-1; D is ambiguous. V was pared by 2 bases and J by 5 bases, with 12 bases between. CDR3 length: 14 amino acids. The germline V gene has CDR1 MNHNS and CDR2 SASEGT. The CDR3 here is CASSESQVGETQYF. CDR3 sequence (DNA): TGTGCCAGCAGTGAAAGTCAGGTTGGGGAGACCCAGTACTTC.

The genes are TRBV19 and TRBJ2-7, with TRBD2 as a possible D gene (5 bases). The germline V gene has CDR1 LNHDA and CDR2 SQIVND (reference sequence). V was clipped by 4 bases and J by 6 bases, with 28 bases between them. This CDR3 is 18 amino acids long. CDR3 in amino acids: CASSTGKAAVPFSSEQYF. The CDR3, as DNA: TGTGCCAGTAGTACGGGCAAGGCAGCGGTTCCTTTCAGTAGCGAGCAGTACTTC.

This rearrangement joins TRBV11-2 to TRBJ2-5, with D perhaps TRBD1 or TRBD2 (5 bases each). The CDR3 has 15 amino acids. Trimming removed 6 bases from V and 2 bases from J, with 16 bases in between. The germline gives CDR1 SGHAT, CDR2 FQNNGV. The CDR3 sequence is CASSYRTRGQETQYF. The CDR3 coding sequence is TGTGCCAGCAGTTACCGGACGAGGGGACAAGAGACCCAGTACTTC.

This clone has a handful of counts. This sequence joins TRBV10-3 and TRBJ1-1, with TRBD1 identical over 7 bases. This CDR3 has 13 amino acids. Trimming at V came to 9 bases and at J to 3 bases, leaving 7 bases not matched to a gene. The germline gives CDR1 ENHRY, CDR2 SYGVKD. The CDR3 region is CAIEGGADTEAFF. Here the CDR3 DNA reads TGTGCCATTGAAGGGGGCGCGGACACTGAAGCTTTCTTT.

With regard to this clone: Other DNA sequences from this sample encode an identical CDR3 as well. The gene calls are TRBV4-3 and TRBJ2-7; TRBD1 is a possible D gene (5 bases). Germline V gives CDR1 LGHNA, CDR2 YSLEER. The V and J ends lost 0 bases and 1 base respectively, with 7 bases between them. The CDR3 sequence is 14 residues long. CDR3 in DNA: TGCGCCAGCAGCCAAGACAGGGTTTCCTACGAGCAGTACTTC. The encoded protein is CASSQDRVSYEQYF.

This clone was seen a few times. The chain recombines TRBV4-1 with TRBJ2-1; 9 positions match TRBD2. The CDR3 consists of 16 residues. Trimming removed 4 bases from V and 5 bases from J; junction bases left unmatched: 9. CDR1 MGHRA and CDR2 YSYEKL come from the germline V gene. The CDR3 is CASSPWLLAGDNEQFF. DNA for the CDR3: TGCGCCAGCAGCCCGTGGTTGTTAGCGGGGGACAATGAGCAGTTCTTC.

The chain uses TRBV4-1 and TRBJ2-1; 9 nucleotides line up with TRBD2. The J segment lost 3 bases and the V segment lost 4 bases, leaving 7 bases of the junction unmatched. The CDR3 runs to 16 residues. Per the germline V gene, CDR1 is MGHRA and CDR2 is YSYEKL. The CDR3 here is CASSLGSGGVYNEQFF. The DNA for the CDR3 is TGCGCCAGCAGCCTTGGTAGCGGGGGCGTCTACAATGAGCAGTTCTTC.

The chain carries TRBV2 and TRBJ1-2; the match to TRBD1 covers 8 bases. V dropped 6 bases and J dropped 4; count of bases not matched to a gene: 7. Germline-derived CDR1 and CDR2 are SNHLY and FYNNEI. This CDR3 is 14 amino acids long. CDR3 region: CASSSDRGVYGYTF. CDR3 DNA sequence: TGTGCCAGCAGCTCCGACAGGGGTGTCTATGGCTACACCTTC. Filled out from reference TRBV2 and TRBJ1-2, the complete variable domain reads EPEVTQTPSHQVTQMGQEVILRCVPISNHLYFYWYRQILGQKVEFLVSFYNNEISEKSEIFDDQFSVERPDGSNFTLKIRSTKLEDSAMYFCASSSDRGVYGYTFGSGTRLTVV.

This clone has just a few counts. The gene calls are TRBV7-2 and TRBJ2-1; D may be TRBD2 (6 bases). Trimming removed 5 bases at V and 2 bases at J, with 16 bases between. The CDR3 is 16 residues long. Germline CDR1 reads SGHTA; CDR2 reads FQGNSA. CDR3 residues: CASSLNGGVTYNEQFF. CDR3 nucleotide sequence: TGTGCCAGCAGCCTAAACGGCGGGGTCACCTACAATGAGCAGTTCTTC.

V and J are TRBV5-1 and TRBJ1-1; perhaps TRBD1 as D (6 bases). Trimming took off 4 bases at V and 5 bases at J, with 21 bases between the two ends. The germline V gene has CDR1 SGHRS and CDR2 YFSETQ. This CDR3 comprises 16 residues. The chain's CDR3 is CASSPKDSGERTEAFF. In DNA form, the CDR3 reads TGCGCCAGCAGCCCGAAGGATTCAGGGGAGAGGACTGAAGCTTTCTTT.

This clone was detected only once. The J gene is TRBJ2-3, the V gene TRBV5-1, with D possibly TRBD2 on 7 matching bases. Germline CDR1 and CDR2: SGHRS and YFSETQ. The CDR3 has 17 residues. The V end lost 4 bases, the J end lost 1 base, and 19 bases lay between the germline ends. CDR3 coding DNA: TGCGCCAGCAGCCTCCGAGGTGCGGGGGCGCGCACAGATACGCAGTATTTT. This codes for CASSLRGAGARTDTQYF.

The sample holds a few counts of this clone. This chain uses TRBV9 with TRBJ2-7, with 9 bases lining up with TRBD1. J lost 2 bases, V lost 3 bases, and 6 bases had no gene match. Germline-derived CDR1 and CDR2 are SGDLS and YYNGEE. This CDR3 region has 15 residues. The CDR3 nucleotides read TGTGCCAGCAGCGCCTTGGGGGACAGGGCCTACGAGCAGTACTTC. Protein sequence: CASSALGDRAYEQYF.

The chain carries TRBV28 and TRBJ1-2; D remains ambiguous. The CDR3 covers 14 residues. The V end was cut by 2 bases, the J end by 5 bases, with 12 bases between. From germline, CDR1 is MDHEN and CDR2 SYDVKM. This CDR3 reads CASSLGRRNYGYTF. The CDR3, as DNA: TGTGCCAGCAGTTTAGGCAGACGGAATTATGGCTACACCTTC.

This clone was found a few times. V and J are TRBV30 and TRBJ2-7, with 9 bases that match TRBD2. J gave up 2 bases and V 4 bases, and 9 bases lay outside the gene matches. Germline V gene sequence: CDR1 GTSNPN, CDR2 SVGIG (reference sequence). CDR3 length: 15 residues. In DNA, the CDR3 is TGTGCCTGGACCAGCGGGGGGTCCTTCCCCTACGAGCAGTACTTC. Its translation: CAWTSGGSFPYEQYF.